The entry that follows covers one T cell receptor beta chain sequence. The target antigen is unknown. This sample is drawn from a study of CD8+ T cells in alopecia areata. Findings and caveats of the study: Scalp samples also yield sequences from resident alphabeta T cells of normal skin.

Those with alopecia areata gave lesional scalp punch biopsies and peripheral blood. The CDR3 sequence is 17 residues long. The V end lost 4 bases, the J end lost 2 bases, and 15 bases lay between the germline ends. Germline loops: CDR1 SGHTA, CDR2 FQGNSA. The authors extracted RNA and reverse transcribed it into cDNA as the sequencing template. This table comes from immunoSEQ multiplex PCR, and its TCRdb copy is limited to in-frame clones, with some not included. This table holds a few hundred thousand clones, around 67% found once. The sequence derives from a human donor with alopecia areata. This sample comprised CD4+ T cells sorted from blood, obtained at week 0. The chain joins TRBV7-2 to TRBJ2-6; D is unresolved. The CDR3 spells CASSYRGPTAGANVLTF. CDR3 coding DNA: TGTGCCAGCAGCTACCGCGGACCGACGGCTGGGGCCAACGTCCTGACTTTC.